This TCR beta chain originates from a study of blood T cell repertoires in COVID-19. The assay was immunoSEQ multiplex PCR, and TCRdb's table has in-frame clones only and misses some. The data show 200,000 to 250,000 clones, roughly 84% seen once. In its sample, this clone was seen many times. Germline V gene data show CDR1 as SGHVS and CDR2 as FNYEAQ. V was clipped by 5 bases and J by 4 bases; unmatched bases: 4. The CDR3 has 13 amino acids. The study recruited people aged 18 to 89 years across approximately 24 US areas. Cohorts were determined from participant-reported clinical history. This TCR was recovered from a woman aged 40 to 50 who had recovered from COVID-19. Material for sequencing was PBMCs or T cells enriched from blood (not recorded which). V is TRBV7-6 and J is TRBJ1-1; 7 bases map to TRBD1. CDR3 residues: CASSRSGGTEAFF. CDR3 sequence (DNA): TGTGCCAGCAGCAGATCAGGGGGCACTGAAGCTTTCTTT.